This TCR beta chain was found in a study of shared clonotypes between healthy human individuals. Concerning this clone itself: Its cognate antigen is unknown.

V was shortened by 1 base and J by 3 bases, with 12 bases between the two germline ends. Germline lookup yields CDR1 SGHAT and CDR2 FQNNGV. The CDR3 spans 16 residues. Whole-study results and caveats: Generally, estimated richness proved larger in naive subsets than it did in memory subsets.

Genomic DNA per cell subset filled all wells of several immunoSEQ plates. TCRdb keeps only in-frame clones here, not all; method: immunoSEQ multiplex PCR. The sample lists over a million clones, approximately 98.5% seen once, with around 0.38% in the top ten. The sequence came from a man aged 25-45 years in good health. V and J are TRBV11-2 and TRBJ2-2; TRBD1 or TRBD2 may be the D gene (6 bases each). The sample was naive CD4+ T cells sorted from blood. The subset denotes: CD45RA+ positively selected. The CDR3 here is CASSLARGQDTGELFF. In nucleotides, the CDR3 is TGTGCCAGCAGCTTAGCCCGGGGGCAGGACACCGGGGAGCTGTTTTTT.